The 26 T cell receptor beta chains presented below share a single source sample, sequenced in a study of T cells in Graves' hyperthyroidism and ophthalmopathy. Amplified TCR beta CDR3 regions derived from RNA transcripts. In the first-round RT-PCR of the TCR CDR3, the HTBI primer set was used. TCRdb reprocessed the multiplex PCR reads via MiXCR and lists one record per CDR3 protein. The sample consists of roughly 160,000 distinct CDR3 sequences, over 7.5% of them appearing once. Material: blood. The receptors shown here come from a woman under 30 with Graves' hyperthyroidism that later progressed to Graves' ophthalmopathy.

This chain links TRBV15 with TRBJ1-2, with 7 bases identical to TRBD1. V lost 3 bases, J lost 2 bases, and 9 bases stayed unmatched. The CDR3 runs 16 residues. CDR1 and CDR2 from the germline V gene are LNHNV and YYDKDF (reference sequence). CDR3 protein: CATSRGRTGSNYGYTF. The DNA of the CDR3 is TGTGCCACCAGCAGGGGACGGACAGGCTCGAACTATGGCTACACCTTC.

Remarks on this clonotype: A much larger clone lies one base from this, so it may be a read error. J is TRBJ2-1 and V is TRBV6-1, with D possibly TRBD1 on 6 matching bases. CDR3 length: 15 amino acids. V was cut by 7 bases and J by 4 bases, with 17 bases left in between. CDR1 is MNHNS, CDR2 SASEGT, per germline. This chain's CDR3 is CASTPAGVPYNEQFF. The CDR3 nucleotides are TGTGCCAGCACCCCCGCAGGGGTCCCATACAATGAGCAGTTCTTC.

The sample holds many counts of this clonotype. The chain carries TRBV28 and TRBJ1-5; D not resolved. The germline CDR1 and CDR2 sequences are MDHEN and SYDVKM. CDR3 length equals 13 residues. With 1 base removed from V and 6 bases from J, the gap between germline ends came to 7 bases. CDR3 region: CASSLLWGQPQHF. The CDR3 nucleotides read TGTGCCAGCAGTTTATTGTGGGGTCAGCCCCAGCATTTT.

To note about this clonotype: An end of the junction differs from the germline gene, which may be a read error. This chain uses TRBV7-2 with TRBJ1-1; the D is unclear. Germline CDR1 reads SGHTA; CDR2 reads FQGNSA. The CDR3 spans 15 residues. The CDR3 bases are TGTGCCAGCAGCTTAGGCAGACTCCCGAACGCTGAAGCTTTCTTT. It yields the protein CASSLGRLPNAEAFF.

Comments on this clonotype: A read error may explain this, as a much larger clone is one base away. It is likely a read error, because the conserved phenylalanine at the end of the CDR3 is missing. V and J are TRBV28 and TRBJ2-1; D uncertain. Trimming stripped 2 bases from V and 2 bases from J, with 16 bases between. Germline V lookup: CDR1 MDHEN, CDR2 SYDVKM. The CDR3 extends over 17 amino acids. The CDR3 loop reads CASSLSRRHRPYNEQFL. In DNA, the CDR3 is TGTGCCAGCAGTTTAAGTCGGAGACACAGACCCTACAATGAGCAGTTCCTC.

This clonotype was seen at least ten times. This rearrangement joins TRBV4-1 to TRBJ2-5, with D perhaps TRBD1 (6 bases). V dropped 1 base and J dropped 5 bases, with 14 bases sitting between them. This CDR3 comprises 15 residues. Germline CDR1 MGHRA, CDR2 YSYEKL. CDR3: CASSQVRDTRETQYF. The CDR3 coding sequence is TGCGCCAGCAGCCAAGTCCGGGACACAAGGGAGACCCAGTACTTC.

There are many counts of this clonotype. J is TRBJ2-7 and V is TRBV20-1; possibly TRBD1 for D (6 bases). The V end was cut by 1 base, the J end by 3 bases, with 16 bases between. Per germline, CDR1 DFQATT and CDR2 SNEGSKA (reference sequence). This CDR3 region has 15 residues. CDR3 coding DNA: TGCAGTGCTAGAGCCTTAGACAGGTCCAACTACGAGCAGTACTTC. Its protein is CSARALDRSNYEQYF.

This clonotype was detected ten times or more. This chain connects TRBV20-1 to TRBJ2-2; D might be TRBD1 or TRBD2, each matching 5 bases. The germline V gene has CDR1 DFQATT and CDR2 SNEGSKA (reference sequence). Between the trimmed V and J ends, which lost 3 bases and 1 base, there was a span of 6 bases. This CDR3 spans 13 amino acids. CDR3 residues: CSARGENTGELFF. DNA of the CDR3: TGCAGTGCTAGGGGGGAGAACACCGGGGAGCTGTTTTTT.

This clonotype turned up a few times. The chain joins TRBV7-9 to TRBJ1-3; D remains ambiguous. Trimming left V 0 bases short and J 4 bases short, with 10 bases between. CDR1 and CDR2 from the germline V gene are SEHNR and FQNEAQ (reference sequence). This CDR3 is 15 amino acids long. CDR3 nucleotides: TGTGCCAGCAGCTTAGCGCTTCTGAAGGGAAACACCATATATTTT. The encoded protein is CASSLALLKGNTIYF.

This clonotype was seen repeatedly, ten times or more. The rearrangement links TRBV6-1 to TRBJ1-6; D uncertain. The V and J ends lost 2 bases and 10 bases respectively, with 9 bases between them. The length of the CDR3 is 13 residues. Germline assignment: CDR1 MNHNS and CDR2 SASEGT. The CDR3 sequence: CASSEFENSPLHF. The CDR3 DNA sequence: TGTGCCAGCAGTGAATTTGAGAACTCACCCCTCCACTTT.

At least ten counts were recorded for this clonotype. This chain joins TRBV3-1 and TRBJ2-1, with 12 bases identical to TRBD1. The CDR3 extends over 17 amino acids. Germline V gene lookup returns CDR1 LGHDT and CDR2 YNNKEL (reference sequence). V shed 4 bases, J shed 9 bases, and the junction held 13 bases outside the gene matches. In nucleotides, the CDR3 is TGTGCCAGCAGCCGGCAAGGTGGGGGACAGGGGGCCCTTGAGCAGTTCTTC. It is translated as CASSRQGGGQGALEQFF.

In this sample, this clonotype turned up many times. This rearrangement joins TRBV20-1 to TRBJ2-7, with 8 bases identical to TRBD1. The CDR3 extends over 15 amino acids. J was trimmed by 5 bases and V by 0 bases; bases with no gene match: 9. Germline V CDR1 and CDR2: DFQATT, SNEGSKA (reference sequence). The CDR3 coding sequence is TGCAGTGCTAGAGATGGGTCCAGGGGGCTCAACGAGCAGTACTTC. It encodes CSARDGSRGLNEQYF.

In its sample, this clonotype was seen many times. The chain employs TRBV12-3 or TRBV12-4 and TRBJ1-3; 7 bases map to TRBD1. The junction had 1 base not matched to a gene; V was cut back by 6 bases and J by 5 bases. The CDR3 sequence is 12 residues long. The CDR3 spells CASRQGRNTIYF. CDR3 bases: TGTGCCAGCAGACAGGGGAGAAACACCATATATTTT.

Points on this clonotype: This clone may be a read error of a much larger clone one base away. This sequence joins TRBV20-1 and TRBJ2-3; D might be TRBD2 (7 bases). This CDR3 spans 14 amino acids. V dropped 4 bases and J dropped 1 base, with 12 bases sitting between them. In germline, CDR1 is DFQATT, CDR2 SNEGSKA (reference sequence). In nucleotides, the CDR3 is TGCAGTGCTATAGGGGGGGTTGGCACAGATACGCAGTATTTT. This codes for CSAIGGVGTDTQYF.

This clonotype was observed many times. This chain connects TRBV7-2 to TRBJ1-6, with D maybe TRBD1 (5 bases). Per germline, CDR1 SGHTA and CDR2 FQGNSA. This CDR3 region has 14 residues. With 1 base removed from V and 10 bases from J, the gap between germline ends came to 11 bases. The CDR3 DNA reads as TGTGCCAGCAGCTTAGATCAGGGAAACTCACCCCTCCACTTT. Residues: CASSLDQGNSPLHF.

This clonotype has a count of ten or more. The rearrangement links TRBV5-5 to TRBJ2-3; the D is unclear. This CDR3 region has 15 residues. Germline lookup yields CDR1 SGHKS and CDR2 YYEKEE (reference sequence). The germline V and J ends were trimmed by 4 bases and 1 base, with 13 bases remaining between them. DNA for the CDR3: TGTGCCAGCAGCCGGCAAGATCTCGGCACAGATACGCAGTATTTT. Protein: CASSRQDLGTDTQYF.

This clonotype was counted ten times or more. This chain links TRBV30 with TRBJ1-6; weak D call: TRBD1 (6 bases). This CDR3 region has 16 residues. V was shortened by 2 bases and J by 10 bases, with 21 bases between the two germline ends. Germline assignment: CDR1 GTSNPN and CDR2 SVGIG (reference sequence). CDR3 loop: CAWSPIRQAGWSPLHF. The CDR3 DNA reads as TGTGCCTGGAGTCCGATCAGACAGGCCGGTTGGTCACCCCTCCACTTT. Full variable domain (outside the CDR3, taken from reference TRBV30 and TRBJ1-6): SQTIHQWPATLVQPVGSPLSLECTVEGTSNPNLYWYRQAAGRGLQLLFYSVGIGQISSEVPQNLSASRPQDRQFILSSKKLLLSDSGFYLCAWSPIRQAGWSPLHFGNGTRLTVT.

This clonotype was counted at least ten times. The chain is built from TRBV7-8 and TRBJ2-7; no clear D. The CDR3 is 15 amino acids. Germline CDR1 and CDR2: SGHVS and FQNEAQ. V lost 2 bases, J lost 2 bases, and 13 bases lay in between. CDR3 protein: CASSLTRDTTYEQYF. CDR3 in DNA: TGTGCCAGCAGCTTAACCCGAGACACCACCTACGAGCAGTACTTC.

The genes are TRBV7-9 and TRBJ1-6; TRBD1 might be the D (6 bases). Germline V CDR1 and CDR2: SEHNR, FQNEAQ (reference sequence). The CDR3 runs to 20 residues. The V end lost 2 bases, the J end lost 3 bases, and 23 bases lay between the germline ends. CDR3 amino acids: CASSLRPSHKGVLYNSPLHF. The CDR3 bases are TGTGCCAGCAGCTTAAGACCCTCACACAAGGGGGTTCTCTATAATTCACCCCTCCACTTT.

This clonotype has a count of ten or more. V usage is TRBV2 and J usage is TRBJ2-2, with D hard to call. The CDR3 sequence is 14 residues long. Germline lookup yields CDR1 SNHLY and CDR2 FYNNEI. V was cut by 5 bases and J by 2 bases, with 9 bases left in between. Here the CDR3 reads CASSRRINTGELFF. In nucleotides, the CDR3 is TGTGCCAGCAGTAGGCGAATTAACACCGGGGAGCTGTTTTTT.

In its sample, this clonotype was seen a few times. The chain links TRBV6-1 to TRBJ2-1, with TRBD2 identical over 7 bases. The germline V gene encodes CDR1 MNHNS and CDR2 SASEGT. V shed 5 bases, J shed 6 bases, and the junction held 10 bases outside the gene matches. CDR3 length equals 15 residues. In DNA, the CDR3 is TGTGCCAGCAGTCCGTCTCGCGGGAGAGGCAATGAGCAGTTCTTC. The encoded protein is CASSPSRGRGNEQFF.

On this clonotype: This may be a read error: a much more frequent sequence differs by one nucleotide. The genes are TRBV6-2 or TRBV6-3 and TRBJ2-7; no clear D. The CDR3 consists of 13 residues. Germline CDR1 MNHEY, CDR2 SVGEGT. The CDR3: CPTARNSPYEQYF. DNA of the CDR3: TGTCCCACAGCCCGGAACAGTCCCTACGAGCAGTACTTC.

This clonotype was found many times. V and J are TRBV20-1 and TRBJ2-7; 9 nucleotides line up with TRBD1. Germline CDR1 DFQATT, CDR2 SNEGSKA (reference sequence). V lost 5 bases, J lost 3 bases, and 2 bases stayed unmatched. This CDR3 is built from 12 residues. CDR3 in amino acids: CSASDRGYEQYF. CDR3 nucleotide sequence: TGCAGTGCTTCGGACAGGGGCTACGAGCAGTACTTC.

The chain employs TRBV6-1 and TRBJ2-5; tentatively, D is TRBD2 (6 bases). The V end lost 7 bases, the J end lost 14 bases, and 17 bases lay between the germline ends. CDR3 length: 11 amino acids. The V gene's germline CDR1 is MNHNS and CDR2 SASEGT. The CDR3: CASIGPGLFYF. Written as DNA, the CDR3 is TGTGCCAGCATTGGACCGGGACTGTTTTACTTC.

This clonotype was observed a few times. The V gene is TRBV10-3, the J gene TRBJ2-1; 8 bases fit TRBD1. With V trimmed by 11 bases and J by 5 bases, 5 bases remained unmatched. CDR1 is ENHRY, CDR2 SYGVKD, per germline. This CDR3 comprises 12 residues. Written as DNA, the CDR3 is TGTGCCGTAAACAGGGGGAACAATGAGCAGTTCTTC. The encoded protein is CAVNRGNNEQFF.

This clonotype was found many times. The V gene is TRBV5-1, the J gene TRBJ1-5; the D is unclear. V lost 0 bases, J lost 3 bases, and 10 bases lay in between. CDR3 length: 15 amino acids. Germline lookup yields CDR1 SGHRS and CDR2 YFSETQ. CDR3 coding DNA: TGCGCCAGCAGCTTGGGGGGTACCGACAATCAGCCCCAGCATTTT. It yields the protein CASSLGGTDNQPQHF.